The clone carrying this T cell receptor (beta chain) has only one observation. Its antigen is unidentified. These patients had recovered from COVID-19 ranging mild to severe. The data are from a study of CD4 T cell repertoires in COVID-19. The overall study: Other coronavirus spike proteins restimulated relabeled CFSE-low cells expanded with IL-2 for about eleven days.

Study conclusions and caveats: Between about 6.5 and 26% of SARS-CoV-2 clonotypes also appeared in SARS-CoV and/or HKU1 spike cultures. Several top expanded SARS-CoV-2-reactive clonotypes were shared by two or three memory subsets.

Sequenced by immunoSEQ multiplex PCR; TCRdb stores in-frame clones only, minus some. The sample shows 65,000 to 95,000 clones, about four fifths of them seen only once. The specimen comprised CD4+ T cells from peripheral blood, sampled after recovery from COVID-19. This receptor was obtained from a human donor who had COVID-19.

The DNA for the CDR3 is TGTGCCAGCAGCCGGGTGATCTCCTCCTACGAGCAGTACTTC. This encodes CASSRVISSYEQYF. The chain links TRBV6-9 to TRBJ2-7; D gene unclear. This CDR3 has 14 amino acids. Trimming took 6 bases from V and 0 from J, leaving 12 bases between them. The V gene's germline CDR1 is MNHGY and CDR2 SVAAGI.